These 6 T cell receptor beta chains share one sample of origin, sequenced in a study of shared clonotypes between healthy human individuals. Libraries were prepared by immunoSEQ multiplex PCR; TCRdb keeps only in-frame clonotypes and omits some of them. The sample lists 1,500,000 or so clones; 97% to 99% were seen once. The specimen sequenced was naive CD4+ T cells sorted from blood. Indicated subset: CD45RA+ positively selected. These receptors were taken from a man aged 25-45 years in good health.

The chain is built from TRBV9 and TRBJ2-4; TRBD1 might be the D (5 bases). The germline V gene has CDR1 SGDLS and CDR2 YYNGEE. This CDR3 spans 13 amino acids. The V and J ends lost 3 bases and 6 bases respectively, with 10 bases between them. The DNA for the CDR3 is TGTGCCAGCAGCGGGACGCAGGGAAACATTCAGTACTTC. Protein product: CASSGTQGNIQYF.

The rearrangement links TRBV19 to TRBJ2-7; D gene uncertain. Germline-derived CDR1 and CDR2 are LNHDA and SQIVND (reference sequence). The CDR3 length is 15 residues. V was clipped by 5 bases and J by 0 bases, with 14 bases between them. The CDR3: CASSAQPRSSYEQYF. In DNA form, the CDR3 reads TGTGCCAGTAGTGCGCAACCCCGGAGCTCCTACGAGCAGTACTTC.

The rearrangement links TRBV7-9 to TRBJ2-5, with 7 bases identical to TRBD1. V gave up 5 bases and J gave up 5 bases; unmatched junction bases: 11. Per germline, CDR1 SEHNR and CDR2 FQNEAQ (reference sequence). The CDR3 is made up of 15 amino acids. The CDR3 DNA is TGTGCCAGCAGCGCTCGAACAGGGGAAATCGAGACCCAGTACTTC. Its translation is CASSARTGEIETQYF.

The chain carries TRBV15 and TRBJ2-7; TRBD1 might be the D (5 bases). CDR1 is LNHNV and CDR2 is YYDKDF in the germline V gene (reference sequence). There are 16 residues in the CDR3. Trimming cost V 0 bases and J 2 bases, with 14 bases left between them. CDR3 nucleotide sequence: TGTGCCACCAGCAGAGATCTTCAGGGATTCGCCTACGAGCAGTACTTC. Its translation is CATSRDLQGFAYEQYF.

This chain links TRBV9 with TRBJ2-3; 15 nucleotides agree with TRBD2. Germline V gives CDR1 SGDLS, CDR2 YYNGEE. V lost 4 bases to trimming and J lost 4 bases; unmatched junction nucleotides: 10. This CDR3 region has 18 residues. CDR3 amino acids: CASSPRGTSGRQADTQYF. CDR3 in DNA: TGTGCCAGCAGCCCAAGAGGGACTAGCGGGAGGCAGGCAGATACGCAGTATTTT. Full variable domain (missing parts from reference TRBV9 and TRBJ2-3): DSGVTQTPKHLITATGQRVTLRCSPRSGDLSVYWYQQSLDQGLQFLIQYYNGEERAKGNILERFSAQQFPDLHSELNLSSLELGDSALYFCASSPRGTSGRQADTQYFGPGTRLTVL.

With respect to this clone: It is unclear where the CDR3 begins or ends on the DNA, so no DNA is shown, and the CDR3 is as TCRdb lists it. V and J are TRBV27 and TRBJ2-1; the table names TRBD2, a call not compared with the DNA. The germline V gene encodes CDR1 MNHEY and CDR2 SMNVEV (reference sequence). Counting both end residues, the CDR3 totals 18 amino acids. CDR3 residues: CASSLWGLAGDFGNEQFF.